A selection of T cell receptor beta chains follows, all from one sample in a study of blood T cell repertoires in COVID-19. Sequencing was performed with immunoSEQ multiplex PCR; in TCRdb, only in-frame clones are kept and a portion is missing. The profile shows roughly 150,000 clones, approximately 90% of them singletons. The sequenced sample was peripheral blood. These receptors were collected from a man between 18 and 29 years old with COVID-19, enrolled during active disease. The CDR3 runs from the conserved cysteine through the conserved F or W. D genes are given only for firm matches. A clone size is listed for some rows: how often the clone was seen (once, few, many), or a class if it is expanded.

V gene	clone size	D gene	J gene	CDR3 protein	CDR3 DNA
TRBV5-1	NA	TRBD1	TRBJ2-3	CASSPVGQGLLTDTQYF	TGCGCCAGCAGCCCCGTGGGACAGGGCCTTCTCACAGATACGCAGTATTTT
TRBV28	NA	NA	TRBJ1-3	CASSPRQMIGNTIYF	TGTGCCAGCAGTCCCCGACAGATGATTGGAAACACCATATATTTT
TRBV7-2	NA	NA	TRBJ1-3	CASSLGGHSGNTIYF	TGTGCCAGCAGCTTAGGCGGCCACTCTGGAAACACCATATATTTT
TRBV11-3	NA	NA	TRBJ2-1	CASSPRYSLYNEQFF	TGTGCCAGCAGCCCCCGGTACAGTCTCTACAATGAGCAGTTCTTC
TRBV27	NA	NA	TRBJ2-1	CASMSGERAYNEQFF	TGTGCCAGCATGTCTGGCGAACGGGCCTACAATGAGCAGTTCTTC
TRBV19	once	TRBD2	TRBJ2-2	CASSSTSGSNELFF	TGTGCCAGTAGTTCTACTAGCGGGTCAAACGAGCTGTTTTTT
TRBV21-1	NA	NA	TRBJ1-2	CASQQERRGRASNYGYTF	TGTGCCAGCCAGCAAGAAAGGCGAGGGAGGGCTTCTAACTATGGCTACACCTTC
TRBV5-1	NA	NA	TRBJ2-4	CASSLTSRDIQYF	TGCGCCAGCAGCTTGACTAGCCGGGACATTCAGTACTTC
TRBV2	few	NA	TRBJ2-7	CASQTGRGSREQYF	TGTGCCAGCCAAACCGGACGAGGGTCGCGGGAGCAGTACTTC
TRBV4-1	NA	TRBD2	TRBJ2-7	CASSPSRGGSDYEQYF	TGCGCCAGCAGCCCCTCCCGGGGCGGGAGTGACTACGAGCAGTACTTC
TRBV6-4	NA	TRBD2	TRBJ2-1	CASSDSRAGEVHEQFF	TGTGCCAGCAGTGACTCCCGGGCGGGAGAAGTCCATGAGCAGTTCTTC
TRBV6-1	once	TRBD1	TRBJ2-1	CASSDRGIEQFF	TGTGCCAGCAGTGACAGGGGGATTGAGCAGTTCTTC
TRBV7-9	NA	NA	TRBJ2-5	CASSPGGAQETQYF	TGTGCCAGCAGCCCAGGTGGGGCCCAAGAGACCCAGTACTTC
TRBV7-9	NA	TRBD1	TRBJ2-1	CASSFRVKTGEVNEQFF	TGTGCCAGCAGCTTCCGTGTGAAGACAGGGGAAGTAAATGAGCAGTTCTTC
TRBV11-2	NA	TRBD2	TRBJ2-5	CASSSPSGRAETQYF	TGTGCCAGCAGCTCCCCTAGCGGGAGGGCCGAGACCCAGTACTTC
TRBV7-8	NA	TRBD2	TRBJ2-7	CASSFASGSDYEQYF	TGTGCCAGCAGCTTCGCAAGCGGGAGCGACTACGAGCAGTACTTC
TRBV2	NA	NA	TRBJ2-5	CASSGQGGGGETQYF	TGTGCCAGCAGCGGACAGGGAGGGGGCGGAGAGACCCAGTACTTC
TRBV7-9	NA	TRBD2	TRBJ2-7	CASSLPSGRAWEQYF	TGTGCCAGCAGCTTACCTAGCGGGAGGGCCTGGGAGCAGTACTTC
TRBV30	NA	NA	TRBJ2-1	CAWSVRVDEQFF	TGTGCCTGGAGTGTACGAGTTGATGAGCAGTTCTTC
TRBV6-2/TRBV6-3	once	TRBD1	TRBJ1-1	CASSWDSNTEAFF	TGTGCCAGCAGCTGGGACAGTAACACTGAAGCTTTCTTT
TRBV13	NA	NA	TRBJ1-2	CASTSGGGRPHYGYTF	TGTGCCAGCACCTCCGGGGGGGGGAGACCCCATTATGGCTACACCTTC
TRBV7-2	NA	TRBD2	TRBJ2-1	CASSLVGGSLDEQFF	TGTGCCAGCAGCCTGGTCGGCGGGAGCTTAGATGAGCAGTTCTTC
TRBV20-1	NA	NA	TRBJ2-3	CSARDRGARYF	TGCAGTGCTAGAGATCGGGGGGCTCGGTATTTT
TRBV5-6	NA	TRBD1	TRBJ1-5	CASTQRGRNQPQHF	TGTGCCAGCACCCAAAGGGGGCGAAATCAGCCCCAGCATTTT
TRBV18	NA	TRBD1	TRBJ1-1	CASSPGQGMNTEAFF	TGTGCCAGCTCACCAGGACAGGGGATGAACACTGAAGCTTTCTTT
TRBV24-1	NA	TRBD1	TRBJ2-7	CATSDSAGTGNYEQYF	TGTGCCACCAGTGATTCAGCCGGGACAGGTAACTACGAGCAGTACTTC
TRBV27	NA	TRBD2	TRBJ2-5	CASSRMGGGETQYF	TGTGCCAGCAGCCGGATGGGGGGGGGAGAGACCCAGTACTTC
TRBV9	few	TRBD2	TRBJ2-7	CASSVGSGSSYEQYF	TGTGCCAGCAGCGTAGGTAGCGGGAGTTCCTACGAGCAGTACTTC
TRBV10-3	NA	TRBD2	TRBJ2-1	CAISGPSIAGGPDEQFF	TGTGCCATCAGTGGCCCTTCAATAGCGGGAGGGCCAGATGAGCAGTTCTTC